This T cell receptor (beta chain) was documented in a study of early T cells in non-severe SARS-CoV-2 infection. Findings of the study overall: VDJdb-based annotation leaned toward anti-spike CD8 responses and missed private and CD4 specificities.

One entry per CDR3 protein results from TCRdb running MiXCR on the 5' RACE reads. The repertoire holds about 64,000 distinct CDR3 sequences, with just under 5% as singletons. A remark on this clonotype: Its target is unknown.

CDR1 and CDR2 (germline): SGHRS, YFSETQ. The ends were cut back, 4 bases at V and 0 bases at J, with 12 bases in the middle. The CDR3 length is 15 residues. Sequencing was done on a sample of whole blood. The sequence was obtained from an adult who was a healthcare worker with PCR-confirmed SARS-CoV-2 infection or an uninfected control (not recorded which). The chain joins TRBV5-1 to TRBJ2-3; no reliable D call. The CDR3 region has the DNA TGCGCCAGCAGCAACAGAGTTTCTAGCACAGATACGCAGTATTTT. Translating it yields CASSNRVSSTDTQYF.